These 17 T cell receptor beta chains were all obtained from the same sample, sequenced in a study of blood T cell repertoires in COVID-19. TCRdb's copy holds only in-frame clones and misses some; the assay was immunoSEQ multiplex PCR. The data show about 200,000 clones, with 80% to 90% seen just once and about 10% held by the top ten. The sequencing input was peripheral blood. The receptors were sampled from a woman at least 80 years old with acute or convalescent COVID-19.

The chain carries TRBV2 and TRBJ1-5; TRBD1 might be the D (6 bases). CDR1 and CDR2 from the germline V gene are SNHLY and FYNNEI. The CDR3 has 14 residues. Deletions cut 6 bases from V and 7 bases from J, with 16 bases between. CDR3 residues: CASSKGQWGQPQHF. The CDR3 DNA reads TGTGCCAGCAGCAAAGGACAGTGGGGCCAGCCCCAGCATTTT. The full variable domain, rest sourced from reference TRBV2 and TRBJ1-5, is EPEVTQTPSHQVTQMGQEVILRCVPISNHLYFYWYRQILGQKVEFLVSFYNNEISEKSEIFDDQFSVERPDGSNFTLKIRSTKLEDSAMYFCASSKGQWGQPQHFGDGTRLSIL.

This clone is a singleton in its sample. The chain uses TRBV13 and TRBJ2-5; TRBD2 matches at 9 bases. There are 16 residues in the CDR3. V was pared by 4 bases and J by 4 bases, with 10 bases of the junction left unmatched. The germline CDR1 and CDR2 sequences are PRHDT and FYEKMQ (reference sequence). CDR3 in amino acids: CASSSILSGRRETQYF. Written as DNA, the CDR3 is TGTGCCAGCAGCTCGATACTGAGCGGGAGGAGAGAGACCCAGTACTTC.

This clone was counted only a few times. The V call is TRBV18, the J call TRBJ1-1; no firm D call. The CDR3 loop spans 13 amino acids. The V end was cut by 7 bases, the J end by 0 bases, with 9 bases between. From germline, CDR1 is KGHSH and CDR2 LQKENI. The CDR3 spells CASLETLNTEAFF. CDR3 coding DNA: TGTGCCAGCTTGGAGACTCTGAACACTGAAGCTTTCTTT.

The chain uses TRBV30 and TRBJ1-5; no clear D gene. Germline values: CDR1 GTSNPN, CDR2 SVGIG (reference sequence). Trimming took off 4 bases at V and 4 bases at J, with 11 bases between the two ends. The CDR3 covers 13 residues. The CDR3 DNA is TGTGCCTGGACGCAGGACTCAAATCAGCCCCAGCATTTT. Translation: CAWTQDSNQPQHF.

This clone appeared a few times. The V gene is TRBV29-1, the J gene TRBJ2-1, with a tentative D call TRBD1 (6 bases). Trimming removed 3 bases from V and 7 bases from J, with 16 bases in between. The CDR3 length is 14 residues. The germline V gene encodes CDR1 SQVTM and CDR2 ANQGSEA. The CDR3 region has the DNA TGCAGCGTTGACTCGTCAGGGGCGAGTAATGAGCAGTTCTTC. Translation gives CSVDSSGASNEQFF.

The chain recombines TRBV18 with TRBJ2-1; TRBD2 aligns across 8 bases. This CDR3 spans 14 amino acids. Germline V gene sequence: CDR1 KGHSH, CDR2 LQKENI. Trimming took 6 bases from V and 9 from J; bases not matched to a gene: 10. As DNA, the CDR3 is TGTGCCAGCTCCCCGTTCACCGGGGGGGGTGAGCAGTTCTTC. This gives the protein CASSPFTGGGEQFF.

DNA of the CDR3: TGTGCCAGCAGACCGTCCGGGGGAGACACTGAAGCTTTCTTT. It yields the protein CASRPSGGDTEAFF. The J gene is TRBJ1-1, the V gene TRBV6-6; tentatively, D is TRBD1 (5 bases). The V end was cut by 6 bases, the J end by 3 bases, with 14 bases between. The CDR3 totals 14 residues. From germline, CDR1 is MNHNY and CDR2 SVGAGI (reference sequence).

This clone has a handful of counts. V usage is TRBV6-8 and J usage is TRBJ1-1; a possible D gene is TRBD1 (5 bases). Per germline, CDR1 MNHGY and CDR2 SAAAGT. Trimming shortened V by 6 bases and J by 7 bases, and 27 bases separated the two germline ends. This CDR3 comprises 17 residues. CDR3 sequence (DNA): TGTGCCAGCAGGTGTGGGACTGGGGGTCGGGGGTTAGATGAAGCTTTCTTT. Translating gives CASRCGTGGRGLDEAFF.

For this clone: One end of the junction fails to match germline, which may point to a read error. V usage is TRBV7-7 and J usage is TRBJ2-1, with 9 bases fitting TRBD2. Germline V gene lookup returns CDR1 SSHAT and CDR2 FNYEAQ (reference sequence). The CDR3 length is 13 residues. For the CDR3, the DNA is TGTGCTAGCAGCGACGCCCTAGCGGGAGAGCAGTTCTTC. Amino acid sequence: CASSDALAGEQFF. Using reference TRBV7-7 and TRBJ2-1 for the parts outside the CDR3, the full variable domain is GAGVSQSPRYKVTKRGQDVTLRCDPISSHATLYWYQQALGQGPEFLTYFNYEAQPDKSGLPSDRFSAERPEGSISTLTIQRTEQRDSAMYRCASSDALAGEQFFGPGTRLTVL.

The chain recombines TRBV18 with TRBJ1-2, with TRBD1 matching 7 bases. The CDR3 consists of 14 residues. Germline loops: CDR1 KGHSH, CDR2 LQKENI. The V gene end was trimmed by 5 bases and the J gene end by 6 bases; junction bases not matched to a gene: 9. The CDR3: CASSATGTADGYTF. The CDR3 DNA reads TGTGCCAGCTCAGCAACCGGGACAGCGGATGGCTACACCTTC.

The chain combines TRBV11-2 with TRBJ2-5; 7 bases fit TRBD1. This CDR3 region has 13 residues. Germline trimming cut 2 bases from V and 5 bases from J; bases unmatched to any gene: 2. Germline V gene data show CDR1 as SGHAT and CDR2 as FQNNGV. The CDR3 protein is CASSLWDSETQYF. The CDR3 DNA reads as TGTGCCAGCAGCTTATGGGACAGTGAGACCCAGTACTTC.

This clone was seen a few times. The V and J genes are TRBV29-1 and TRBJ2-3; 7 bases match TRBD1. Germline CDR1 is SQVTM and CDR2 is ANQGSEA. The CDR3 spans 15 residues. Trimming removed 4 bases from V and 0 bases from J; junction bases left unmatched: 7. CDR3 amino acids: CSVGGQLSSTDTQYF. In DNA, the CDR3 is TGCAGCGTTGGGGGACAGCTTTCTAGCACAGATACGCAGTATTTT.

The J gene is TRBJ2-5, the V gene TRBV9, with 11 positions matching TRBD2. CDR3 length: 17 amino acids. Germline loops: CDR1 SGDLS, CDR2 YYNGEE. Germline trimming cut 0 bases from V and 5 bases from J; bases unmatched to any gene: 9. The CDR3 loop is CASSVDPGLAERETQYF. The CDR3 nucleotides read TGTGCCAGCAGCGTAGATCCGGGACTAGCGGAAAGGGAGACCCAGTACTTC.

For this clone: A read error is the likely source, as a far larger clone sits one nucleotide away. The V call is TRBV30, the J call TRBJ1-2, with a tentative D call TRBD1 (6 bases). Trimming removed 7 bases at V and 8 bases at J, with 20 bases between. The CDR3 sequence is 13 residues long. Germline assignment: CDR1 GTSNPN and CDR2 SVGIG (reference sequence). CDR3 sequence: CAYNEGGPGGYTF. CDR3 DNA sequence: TGTGCCTACAACGAGGGGGGGCCGGGGGGCTACACCTTC.

The rearrangement joins TRBV27 to TRBJ1-3; D unclear. CDR3 length equals 16 residues. From germline, CDR1 is MNHEY and CDR2 SMNVEV (reference sequence). Deletions cut 6 bases from V and 0 bases from J, with 15 bases between. CDR3 loop: CASSRGLLGSGNTIYF. In DNA form, the CDR3 reads TGTGCCAGCAGCCGAGGACTACTGGGCTCTGGAAACACCATATATTTT.

This clone was picked up one time. The rearrangement joins TRBV30 to TRBJ1-2; weak D call: TRBD1 (6 bases). This CDR3 spans 13 amino acids. V gave up 0 bases and J gave up 8 bases, with 13 bases separating them. Germline V gives CDR1 GTSNPN, CDR2 SVGIG (reference sequence). The CDR3 is CAWSVQGMGGYTF. The CDR3 nucleotides are TGTGCCTGGAGTGTACAGGGAATGGGGGGCTACACCTTC. Filled out from reference TRBV30 and TRBJ1-2, the complete variable domain reads SQTIHQWPATLVQPVGSPLSLECTVEGTSNPNLYWYRQAAGRGLQLLFYSVGIGQISSEVPQNLSASRPQDRQFILSSKKLLLSDSGFYLCAWSVQGMGGYTFGSGTRLTVV.

In its sample, this clone was seen many times. This chain joins TRBV5-6 and TRBJ2-7; 10 nucleotides line up with TRBD2. The CDR3 totals 17 residues. Germline values: CDR1 SGHDT, CDR2 YYEEEE. V shed 4 bases, J shed 0 bases, and the junction held 10 bases outside the gene matches. CDR3 region: CASSLKSGRGGSYEQYF. The CDR3 DNA sequence: TGTGCCAGCAGCCTAAAAAGCGGGAGGGGAGGCTCCTACGAGCAGTACTTC.